Listed here are 28 T cell receptor beta chains from one sample, sequenced in a study of blood T cell repertoires in COVID-19. TCRdb's table, derived via immunoSEQ multiplex PCR, lists solely in-frame clones and lacks some. The sample yields 310,000 or so clones, around 85% seen once. Sequenced sample: PBMCs or T cells enriched from blood (not recorded which). These receptors were obtained from a middle-aged woman who had recovered from COVID-19.

The chain combines TRBV5-5 with TRBJ2-7, with 8 positions matching TRBD2. The CDR3 has 14 amino acids. CDR1 is SGHKS and CDR2 is YYEKEE in the germline V gene (reference sequence). V lost 7 bases to trimming and J lost 3 bases; unmatched junction nucleotides: 9. The CDR3 sequence: CASEAGLGVYEQYF. The DNA for the CDR3 is TGTGCCAGCGAGGCGGGACTAGGGGTCTACGAGCAGTACTTC.

This clone was detected once. This chain uses TRBV7-3 with TRBJ2-7; 14 nucleotides match TRBD2. CDR1 SGHTA and CDR2 FQGTGA come from the germline V gene. V shed 5 bases and J 4 bases; nucleotides not matched to a gene: 4. The CDR3 runs 15 residues. The CDR3: CASSEGLAGAYEQYF. The CDR3 coding sequence is TGTGCCAGCAGCGAGGGACTAGCGGGAGCTTACGAGCAGTACTTC.

This clone was counted once. The rearrangement joins TRBV27 to TRBJ2-1, with TRBD2 as a possible D gene (6 bases). This CDR3 comprises 12 residues. Between the trimmed V and J ends, which lost 4 bases and 13 bases, there was a span of 14 bases. Germline assignment: CDR1 MNHEY and CDR2 SMNVEV (reference sequence). The DNA for the CDR3 is TGTGCCAGCAGTTCCCTAACTAGCAATCAGTTCTTC. This sequence encodes CASSSLTSNQFF.

The chain employs TRBV5-4 and TRBJ1-6; 11 bases are a match to TRBD1. The V segment lost 4 bases and the J segment 17 bases; nucleotides outside the gene matches: 23. The germline gives CDR1 SGHNT, CDR2 YYREEE (reference sequence). CDR3 length: 18 residues. The CDR3 DNA sequence: TGTGCCAGCAGCCTACCGGGACAGGGGGACCCGAGGGAGGGAAGGGTCCACTTT. Its translation: CASSLPGQGDPREGRVHF.

V usage is TRBV11-3 and J usage is TRBJ2-2, with 13 bases that match TRBD2. Trimming removed 0 bases from V and 6 bases from J; junction bases left unmatched: 13. The CDR3 has 20 amino acids. Germline V gene data show CDR1 as SGHNT and CDR2 as YENEEA. As DNA, the CDR3 is TGTGCCAGCAGCTTAGAGGCCCGGACTAGCGGGAGCCGGGGTGCCGGGGAGCTGTTTTTT. It yields the protein CASSLEARTSGSRGAGELFF.

The chain employs TRBV7-2 and TRBJ2-3, with D hard to call. This CDR3 region has 12 residues. From germline, CDR1 is SGHTA and CDR2 FQGNSA. Deletions cut 1 base from V and 9 bases from J, with 8 bases between. The CDR3 sequence: CASSLEQSTQYF. Here the CDR3 DNA reads TGTGCCAGCAGCTTAGAACAGTCCACGCAGTATTTT.

The chain carries TRBV5-1 and TRBJ2-5; TRBD1 agrees at 7 bases. Germline CDR1 and CDR2: SGHRS and YFSETQ. The length of the CDR3 is 15 residues. Losses at the gene ends were 1 base for V and 2 bases for J; bases not matched to a gene: 5. The CDR3 reads CASSLTPGQQETQYF. CDR3 DNA sequence: TGCGCCAGCAGCTTGACTCCGGGACAGCAAGAGACCCAGTACTTC.

This clone has more than one count but fewer than ten. Other DNA sequences in the sample encode the same CDR3. The genes are TRBV20-1 and TRBJ2-7, with TRBD2 matching 8 bases. Germline V gene data show CDR1 as DFQATT and CDR2 as SNEGSKA (reference sequence). V lost 3 bases to trimming and J lost 0 bases; unmatched junction nucleotides: 4. The CDR3 is 14 amino acids. The CDR3 is CSASSGTSSYEQYF. DNA of the CDR3: TGCAGTGCTAGTAGCGGGACCAGCTCCTACGAGCAGTACTTC.

The chain employs TRBV7-9 and TRBJ2-1; 9 nucleotides align to TRBD1. Germline CDR1 reads SEHNR; CDR2 reads FQNEAQ (reference sequence). This CDR3 has 17 residues. J gave up 8 bases and V 3 bases, and 14 bases lay outside the gene matches. The chain's CDR3 is CASSFKPSTGGGDEQFF. CDR3 DNA sequence: TGTGCCAGCAGCTTCAAACCTAGTACAGGGGGCGGGGATGAGCAGTTCTTC.

The gene calls are TRBV27 and TRBJ2-1; possibly TRBD2 for D (6 bases). CDR1 is MNHEY, CDR2 SMNVEV, per germline (reference sequence). V lost 4 bases and J 8 bases, leaving 21 bases between the germline ends. The CDR3 has 16 residues. The CDR3 bases are TGTGCCAGCAGTTCTATCTCTACCGCTTCTAGCGATGAGCAGTTCTTC. This encodes CASSSISTASSDEQFF.

V gene TRBV28 combines with J gene TRBJ2-5, with 15 bases fitting TRBD2. V shed 2 bases and J 5 bases; nucleotides not matched to a gene: 3. Germline-derived CDR1 and CDR2 are MDHEN and SYDVKM. This CDR3 has 16 residues. The CDR3 reads CASSLRTSGRGETQYF. The CDR3 DNA sequence: TGTGCCAGCAGTTTAAGGACTAGCGGGAGGGGTGAGACCCAGTACTTC. The complete variable domain, with remaining parts taken from reference TRBV28 and TRBJ2-5, reads DVKVTQSSRYLVKRTGEKVFLECVQDMDHENMFWYRQDPGLGLRLIYFSYDVKMKEKGDIPEGYSVSREKKERFSLILESASTNQTSMYLCASSLRTSGRGETQYFGPGTRLLVL.

This clone was counted once. The CDR3 protein is CASSQEWALGGETQYF. For the CDR3, the DNA is TGCGCCAGCAGCCAAGAGTGGGCACTCGGGGGGGAGACCCAGTACTTC. This chain links TRBV4-3 with TRBJ2-5; TRBD2 matches at 7 bases. V lost 0 bases to trimming and J lost 5 bases; unmatched junction nucleotides: 9. CDR3 length equals 16 residues. Germline V lookup: CDR1 LGHNA, CDR2 YSLEER.

This chain joins TRBV28 and TRBJ1-6; 7 positions match TRBD1. The J segment lost 5 bases and the V segment lost 5 bases, leaving 21 bases of the junction unmatched. There are 20 residues in the CDR3. Germline CDR1 MDHEN, CDR2 SYDVKM. The CDR3 protein is CASSPKWGDRRKLNNSPLHF. The DNA for the CDR3 is TGTGCCAGCAGTCCAAAATGGGGGGACAGAAGAAAACTAAATAATTCACCCCTCCACTTT.

This clone was seen ten or more times. The chain couples TRBV28 to TRBJ2-7, with TRBD1 matching over 8 bases. Germline loops: CDR1 MDHEN, CDR2 SYDVKM. The CDR3 length is 13 residues. V lost 7 bases to trimming and J lost 7 bases; unmatched junction nucleotides: 9. The CDR3 spells CASNGQGRGEQYF. The CDR3 nucleotides are TGTGCCAGCAATGGACAGGGCCGGGGGGAGCAGTACTTC. The whole variable domain, remainder taken from reference TRBV28 and TRBJ2-7, is DVKVTQSSRYLVKRTGEKVFLECVQDMDHENMFWYRQDPGLGLRLIYFSYDVKMKEKGDIPEGYSVSREKKERFSLILESASTNQTSMYLCASNGQGRGEQYFGPGTRLTVT.

The V call is TRBV7-3, the J call TRBJ2-7; 12 nucleotides line up with TRBD2. Germline trimming cut 5 bases from V and 2 bases from J; bases unmatched to any gene: 10. The CDR3 sequence is 17 residues long. The germline CDR1 and CDR2 sequences are SGHTA and FQGTGA. CDR3 bases: TGTGCCAGCAGCCCGACTAGCGGGAGATGTTGCCCCTACGAGCAGTACTTC. Protein sequence: CASSPTSGRCCPYEQYF.

The gene calls are TRBV5-6 and TRBJ2-5; perhaps TRBD2 as D (5 bases). This CDR3 is 13 amino acids long. CDR1 SGHDT and CDR2 YYEEEE come from the germline V gene. V lost 6 bases, J lost 2 bases, and 11 bases lay in between. This CDR3 is CASNQRGQETQYF. The CDR3 nucleotides are TGTGCCAGCAACCAGAGAGGGCAAGAGACCCAGTACTTC.

V usage is TRBV19 and J usage is TRBJ2-1; no clear D gene. The V end was cut by 1 base, the J end by 4 bases, with 5 bases between. The CDR3 consists of 13 residues. Germline CDR1 is LNHDA and CDR2 is SQIVND (reference sequence). CDR3 nucleotide sequence: TGTGCCAGTAGTATAGGCACTTACAATGAGCAGTTCTTC. This codes for CASSIGTYNEQFF.

This clone was seen a single time. The sample holds other DNA sequences that translate to the same CDR3. V is TRBV18 and J is TRBJ2-5; D not certain. V was clipped by 3 bases and J by 5 bases, with 7 bases between them. CDR3 length: 12 amino acids. Germline V gene lookup returns CDR1 KGHSH and CDR2 LQKENI. For the CDR3, the DNA is TGTGCCAGCTCACCCCTCGGGGAGACCCAGTACTTC. This translates into CASSPLGETQYF.

The V gene is TRBV7-2, the J gene TRBJ2-6; a possible D gene is TRBD2 (6 bases). Germline lookup yields CDR1 SGHTA and CDR2 FQGNSA. This CDR3 spans 16 amino acids. V was clipped by 2 bases and J by 1 base, with 9 bases between them. In nucleotides, the CDR3 is TGTGCCAGCAGCTTAACGGGAGTGTCTGGGGCCAACGTCCTGACTTTC. The encoded protein is CASSLTGVSGANVLTF.

This clone was seen a few times. The rearrangement links TRBV4-3 to TRBJ2-2; 8 bases agree with TRBD2. J gave up 14 bases and V 0 bases, and 8 bases lay outside the gene matches. The CDR3 extends over 14 amino acids. Germline CDR1 and CDR2: LGHNA and YSLEER. The CDR3 region has the DNA TGCGCCAGCAGCCAAGATTCCGGGGGGGGGTTTCTGTTTTTT. This translates into CASSQDSGGGFLFF.

The chain links TRBV7-2 to TRBJ2-1; TRBD2 aligns across 11 bases. The CDR3 extends over 15 amino acids. CDR1 and CDR2 from the germline V gene are SGHTA and FQGNSA. The ends lost 6 bases at V and 6 bases at J; junction bases unmatched: 7. The CDR3 reads CASRLTSGTLNEQFF. The CDR3 DNA follows: TGTGCCAGCAGGTTGACTAGCGGGACCCTCAATGAGCAGTTCTTC.

J is TRBJ1-4 and V is TRBV7-2, with 11 bases identical to TRBD1. The J segment lost 10 bases and the V segment lost 3 bases, leaving 4 bases of the junction unmatched. The CDR3 has 14 residues. CDR1 SGHTA and CDR2 FQGNSA come from the germline V gene. In DNA form, the CDR3 reads TGTGCCAGCAGCTTGGACAGGGGGCAGGGAAAACTGTTTTTT. As protein: CASSLDRGQGKLFF.

This chain connects TRBV10-1 to TRBJ1-1, with TRBD1 matching over 8 bases. The V and J ends lost 4 bases and 0 bases, in that order; junction bases with no gene match: 13. CDR1 and CDR2 (germline): WNHNN, SYGVQD (reference sequence). This CDR3 region has 18 residues. CDR3 residues: CASSASQDRVFMNTEAFF. The CDR3 DNA is TGCGCCAGCAGTGCGTCTCAGGACAGGGTTTTCATGAACACTGAAGCTTTCTTT.

This sequence joins TRBV4-1 and TRBJ2-1; TRBD2 aligns across 7 bases. Germline CDR1 and CDR2: MGHRA and YSYEKL. The CDR3 totals 15 residues. Unmatched junction bases numbered 5, after V lost 2 bases and J lost 4 bases. The CDR3 here is CASSQTTSEYNEQFF. CDR3 nucleotides: TGCGCCAGCAGCCAAACTACTAGCGAGTACAATGAGCAGTTCTTC.

This chain connects TRBV13 to TRBJ2-1, with D perhaps matching TRBD1 (5 bases). V was clipped by 0 bases and J by 8 bases, with 5 bases between them. Per germline, CDR1 PRHDT and CDR2 FYEKMQ (reference sequence). The CDR3 runs 12 residues. For the CDR3, the DNA is TGTGCCAGCAGCTTAGGCAGGGATGAGCAGTTCTTC. Translated, it gives CASSLGRDEQFF.

The CDR3 region is CASSKGQQETQYF. DNA of the CDR3: TGTGCCAGCAGCAAGGGACAGCAAGAGACCCAGTACTTC. The chain couples TRBV7-2 to TRBJ2-5; the match to TRBD1 covers 7 bases. The CDR3 is 13 amino acids. Germline CDR1 is SGHTA and CDR2 is FQGNSA. Trimming took 5 bases from V and 2 from J; bases not matched to a gene: 2. Using reference TRBV7-2 and TRBJ2-5 for the parts outside the CDR3, the full variable domain is GAGVSQSPSNKVTEKGKDVELRCDPISGHTALYWYRQSLGQGLEFLIYFQGNSAPDKSGLPSDRFSAERTGGSVSTLTIQRTQQEDSAVYLCASSKGQQETQYFGPGTRLLVL.

The J gene is TRBJ1-4, the V gene TRBV28, with no clear D. The V gene's germline CDR1 is MDHEN and CDR2 SYDVKM. The CDR3 extends over 14 amino acids. V lost 5 bases to trimming and J lost 7 bases, with 14 bases between them. DNA of the CDR3: TGTGCCAGCAGTCACTCTGTGTCCGGTGAAAAACTGTTTTTT. Amino acids: CASSHSVSGEKLFF.

This chain uses TRBV5-1 with TRBJ2-1; D gene ambiguous. Germline V lookup: CDR1 SGHRS, CDR2 YFSETQ. V lost 0 bases and J 4 bases, leaving 2 bases between the germline ends. CDR3 length equals 12 residues. CDR3 sequence reads: CASSLAYNEQFF. Written as DNA, the CDR3 is TGCGCCAGCAGCTTGGCGTACAATGAGCAGTTCTTC.